The source of this T cell receptor beta chain is a study of cytomegalovirus exposure and HLA in healthy donors. Study-level results: In a later analysis, most CMV-associated TCR beta chains appeared HLA-restricted. Reports showed the classifier diagnosing cytomegalovirus status with high specificity and sensitivity.

Researchers ran the PCR with 60 Vbeta and 13 Jbeta primers. Clones were read by immunoSEQ multiplex PCR, and TCRdb kept only the in-frame ones, dropping some. The sample has about 140,000 clones, around three quarters seen once. A few counts support this clone. Its antigen is unidentified. Germline CDR1 and CDR2: WSHSY and SAAADI. Trimming stripped 4 bases from V and 2 bases from J, with 6 bases between. The CDR3 length is 12 residues. The genes are TRBV10-2 and TRBJ2-7; no firm D call. The sample comprised PBMCs. The TCR sequence derives from a young woman in good health and CMV-seropositive. DNA of the CDR3: TGCGCCAGCAGTGGAGCTACCTACGAGCAGTACTTC. Protein sequence: CASSGATYEQYF.